The clone carrying this T cell receptor (beta chain) came up once. Its antigen is unidentified. The sample comes from a study of OX40 agonist ivuxolimab in advanced cancers. Whole-study results and caveats: Blood T cells, both CD4+ and CD8+, expanded clonally by week 6 at 0.1 to 3.0 mg/kg.

This CDR3 is built from 14 residues. Germline CDR1 reads MNHNY; CDR2 reads SVGAGI (reference sequence). The V end was cut by 2 bases, the J end by 5 bases, with 12 bases between. The protocol was immunoSEQ multiplex PCR, while the TCRdb copy is restricted to in-frame clones and leaves out a portion. The data hold approximately 79,000 clones, with around 86% observed a single time. The receptor's source is an adult with an advanced solid tumor such as melanoma, head and neck, liver or kidney cancer. The chain has TRBV6-6 and TRBJ1-1; D is ambiguous. The specimen comprised CD4+ or CD8+ T cells sorted from blood, sampled in a trial of the OX40 agonist ivuxolimab. The CDR3 loop is CASSYGPPRTEAFF. CDR3 bases: TGTGCCAGCAGTTACGGGCCGCCAAGGACTGAAGCTTTCTTT.